The sequence of this T cell receptor (beta chain) was determined in a study of T cell responses to AZD1222 COVID-19 vaccine. The CDR3 is 15 residues long. With 6 bases clipped from V and 9 bases from J, the junction kept 12 bases outside the gene matches. CDR1 and CDR2 from the germline V gene are LNHDA and SQIVND (reference sequence). This table comes from immunoSEQ multiplex PCR, and its TCRdb copy is limited to in-frame clones, with some not included. The table lists roughly 150,000 clones, 88% of them singletons, with about 3.1% in the top ten. This rearrangement joins TRBV19 to TRBJ1-1; TRBD1 aligns across 11 bases. This TCR was recovered from an adult who received the AZD1222 COVID-19 vaccine. Sequencing used peripheral blood, obtained 28 days after the second AZD1222 dose. CDR3 sequence (DNA): TGTGCCAGTAGCTTTACCGGGACAGGGGGAGGTAAAGCTTTCTTT. Translating gives CASSFTGTGGGKAFF.